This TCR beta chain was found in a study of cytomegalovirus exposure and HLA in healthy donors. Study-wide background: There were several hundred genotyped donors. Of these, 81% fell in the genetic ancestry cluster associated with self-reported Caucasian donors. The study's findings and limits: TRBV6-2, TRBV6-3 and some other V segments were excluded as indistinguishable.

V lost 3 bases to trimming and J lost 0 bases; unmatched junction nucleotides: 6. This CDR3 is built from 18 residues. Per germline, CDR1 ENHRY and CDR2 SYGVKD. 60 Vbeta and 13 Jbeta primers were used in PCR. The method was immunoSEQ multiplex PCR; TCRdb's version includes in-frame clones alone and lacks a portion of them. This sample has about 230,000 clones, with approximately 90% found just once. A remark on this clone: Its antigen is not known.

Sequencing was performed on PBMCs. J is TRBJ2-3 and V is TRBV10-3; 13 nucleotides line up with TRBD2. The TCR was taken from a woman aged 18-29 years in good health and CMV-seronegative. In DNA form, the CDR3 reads TGTGCCATCAGTGACCAACTAGCGGGGGGGCACAGCACAGATACGCAGTATTTT. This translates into CAISDQLAGGHSTDTQYF.